Below, one T cell receptor beta chain is given with its context. This entry comes from a study of blood T cell repertoires in COVID-19. Study overall: Italy, Spain and the United States were the sources of the convalescent and acute COVID-19 samples.

Libraries were prepared by immunoSEQ multiplex PCR; TCRdb keeps only in-frame clonotypes and omits some of them. The top ten hold more than 10% of the sample, which has about 280,000 clones, over 75% seen once. The source material was peripheral blood. The receptor was derived from a human donor in a cohort sampled during active COVID-19.

The CDR3 DNA follows: TGTGCCAGCAGGGCCCTCCATACGCAGTATTTT. Protein product: CASRALHTQYF. J is TRBJ2-3 and V is TRBV6-5; D unclear. V lost 6 bases and J lost 7, with 8 bases in between. The CDR3 length is 11 residues. CDR1 MNHEY and CDR2 SVGAGI come from the germline V gene.